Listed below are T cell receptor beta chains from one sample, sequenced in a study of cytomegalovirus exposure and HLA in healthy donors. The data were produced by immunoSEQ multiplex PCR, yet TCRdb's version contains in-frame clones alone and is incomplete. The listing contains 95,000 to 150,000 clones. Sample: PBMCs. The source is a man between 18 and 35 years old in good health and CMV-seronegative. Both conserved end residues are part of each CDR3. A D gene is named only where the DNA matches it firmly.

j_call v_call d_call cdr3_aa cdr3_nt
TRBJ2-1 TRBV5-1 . CASSLHRDYNNEQFF TGCGCCAGCAGCTTGCACAGGGATTATAACAATGAGCAGTTCTTC
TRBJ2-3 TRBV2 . CASGQGWSTDTQYF TGTGCCAGCGGCCAGGGTTGGAGCACAGATACGCAGTATTTT
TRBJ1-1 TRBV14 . CASSLRGNTEAFF TGTGCCAGCAGCCTCAGGGGTAACACTGAAGCTTTCTTT
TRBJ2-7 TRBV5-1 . CASSFRQDSYEQYF TGCGCCAGCAGCTTTAGACAGGACTCCTACGAGCAGTACTTC
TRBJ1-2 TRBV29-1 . CSVSVGGRAYGYTF TGCAGCGTGTCGGTCGGGGGGAGGGCCTATGGCTACACCTTC
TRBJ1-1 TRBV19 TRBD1 CASSSLDRALMNTEAFF TGTGCCAGTAGTTCGTTGGACAGGGCCCTCATGAACACTGAAGCTTTCTTT
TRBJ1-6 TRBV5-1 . CASSFGTSSSPLHF TGCGCCAGCAGCTTTGGGACATCGAGCTCACCCCTCCACTTT
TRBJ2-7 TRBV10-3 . CAISQGGGQAFEQYF TGTGCCATCAGCCAAGGGGGGGGACAGGCCTTCGAGCAGTACTTC
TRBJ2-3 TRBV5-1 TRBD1 CASSSGQLSGTDTQYF TGCGCCAGCAGCTCGGGACAGCTTAGCGGCACAGATACGCAGTATTTT
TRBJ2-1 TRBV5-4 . CASSITGWSYNEQFF TGTGCCAGCAGCATAACAGGGTGGTCCTACAATGAGCAGTTCTTC
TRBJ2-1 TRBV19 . CASRSGQATYNEQFF TGTGCCAGTAGATCAGGGCAGGCAACCTACAATGAGCAGTTCTTC
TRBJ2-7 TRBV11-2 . CASRPDRSSYEQYF TGTGCCAGCAGACCTGACAGGAGCTCCTACGAGCAGTACTTC
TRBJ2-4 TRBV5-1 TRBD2 CASSSLPGGAKNIQYF TGCGCCAGCAGCTCTCTCCCCGGGGGGGCCAAAAACATTCAGTACTTC
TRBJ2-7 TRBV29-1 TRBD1 CSVVGWTGGYEQYF TGCAGCGTTGTCGGGTGGACAGGAGGCTACGAGCAGTACTTC
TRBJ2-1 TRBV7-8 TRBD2 CASSRGAGVAGVWNEQFF TGTGCCAGCAGCAGGGGGGCCGGGGTAGCGGGGGTCTGGAATGAGCAGTTCTTC
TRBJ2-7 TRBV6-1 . CASSEVRGLYEQYF TGTGCCAGCAGTGAGGTCAGGGGTTTATACGAGCAGTACTTC
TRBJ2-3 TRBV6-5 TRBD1 CASSFYRGSGTDTQYF TGTGCCAGCAGTTTTTACAGGGGATCGGGCACAGATACGCAGTATTTT
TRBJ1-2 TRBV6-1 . CASGLPTGSYRGYTF TGTGCCAGCGGGTTACCGACAGGCTCCTATCGTGGCTACACCTTC
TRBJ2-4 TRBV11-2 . CASSLTTKNIQYF TGTGCCAGCAGCTTAACAACCAAAAACATTCAGTACTTC
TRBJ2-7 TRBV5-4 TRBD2 CASSQGLAVSSYEQYF TGTGCCAGCAGCCAAGGACTAGCGGTAAGCTCCTACGAGCAGTACTTC
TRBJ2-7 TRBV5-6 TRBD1 CASSGDRGREQYF TGTGCCAGCAGCGGGGACAGGGGGCGCGAGCAGTACTTC
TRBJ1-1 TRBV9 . CASGRQFDTEAFF TGTGCCAGCGGACGACAGTTCGACACTGAAGCTTTCTTT
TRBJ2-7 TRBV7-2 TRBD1 CASSSKTGLNYEQYF TGTGCCAGCAGCTCCAAGACAGGGCTTAACTACGAGCAGTACTTC
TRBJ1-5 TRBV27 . CASSLLQYNQPQHF TGTGCCAGCAGTTTATTACAGTACAATCAGCCCCAGCATTTT
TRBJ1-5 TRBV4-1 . CASSQDGAGNQPQHF TGCGCCAGCAGCCAAGATGGGGCGGGCAATCAGCCCCAGCATTTT
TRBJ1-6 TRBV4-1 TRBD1 CASSPVGQTSPLHF TGCGCCAGCAGCCCGGTGGGACAGACTTCACCCCTCCACTTT
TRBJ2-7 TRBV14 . CASSHLPQGTYEQYF TGTGCCAGCAGCCATCTCCCCCAGGGGACCTACGAGCAGTACTTC
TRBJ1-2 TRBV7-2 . CASSLVGAYGYTF TGTGCCAGCAGCTTAGTCGGTGCCTATGGCTACACCTTC
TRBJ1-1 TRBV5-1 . CASSLGPDTEAFF TGCGCCAGCAGCTTGGGCCCGGACACTGAAGCTTTCTTT
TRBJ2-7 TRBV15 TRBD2 CATSALAGGEQYF TGTGCCACCAGCGCCCTCGCGGGAGGCGAGCAGTACTTC
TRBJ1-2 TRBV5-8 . CASSSTANYGYTF TGTGCCAGCAGCTCGACAGCCAACTATGGCTACACCTTC
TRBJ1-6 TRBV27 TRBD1 CASRGSGQGITPLHF TGTGCCAGCAGGGGATCGGGACAGGGAATTACACCCCTCCACTTT
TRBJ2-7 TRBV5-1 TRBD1 CASRGTGDDSYEQYF TGCGCCAGCAGGGGGACAGGGGACGACTCCTACGAGCAGTACTTC
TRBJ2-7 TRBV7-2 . CASSFPTVNYEQYF TGTGCCAGCAGCTTTCCCACGGTGAACTACGAGCAGTACTTC
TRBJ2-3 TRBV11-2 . CASSLAAASYTQYF TGTGCCAGCAGCTTGGCGGCGGCTAGCTATACGCAGTATTTT
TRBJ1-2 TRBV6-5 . CASSSQGNYGYTF TGTGCCAGCAGCTCTCAGGGTAACTATGGCTACACCTTC
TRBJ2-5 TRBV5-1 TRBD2 CASSTLPGLAGEETQYF TGCGCCAGCAGCACACTACCAGGACTAGCGGGGGAAGAGACCCAGTACTTC
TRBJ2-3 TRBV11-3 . CASSFGGADTQYF TGTGCCAGCAGCTTTGGGGGCGCAGATACGCAGTATTTT